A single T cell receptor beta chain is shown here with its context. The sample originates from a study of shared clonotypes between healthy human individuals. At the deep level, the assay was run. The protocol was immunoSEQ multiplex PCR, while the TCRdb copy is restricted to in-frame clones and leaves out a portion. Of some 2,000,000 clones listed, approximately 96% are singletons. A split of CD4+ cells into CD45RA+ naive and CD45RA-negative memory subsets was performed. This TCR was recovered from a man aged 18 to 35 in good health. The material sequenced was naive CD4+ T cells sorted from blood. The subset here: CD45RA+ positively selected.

The CDR3 sequence: CASMGGRTYTTNEKLFF. As DNA, the CDR3 is TGTGCCAGCATGGGTGGGAGGACTTATACAACTAATGAAAAACTGTTTTTT. This rearrangement joins TRBV28 to TRBJ1-4; D is unresolved. Trimming stripped 7 bases from V and 0 bases from J, with 18 bases between. The germline V gene encodes CDR1 MDHEN and CDR2 SYDVKM. CDR3 length equals 17 residues.